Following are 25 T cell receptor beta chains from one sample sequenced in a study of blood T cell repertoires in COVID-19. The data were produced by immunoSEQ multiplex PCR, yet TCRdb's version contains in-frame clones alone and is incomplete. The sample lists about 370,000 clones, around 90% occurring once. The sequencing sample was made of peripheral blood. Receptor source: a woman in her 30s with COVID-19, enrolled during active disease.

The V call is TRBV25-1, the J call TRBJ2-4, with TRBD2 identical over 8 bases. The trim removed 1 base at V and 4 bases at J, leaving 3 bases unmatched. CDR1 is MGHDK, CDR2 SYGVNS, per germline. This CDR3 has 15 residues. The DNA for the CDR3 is TGTGCCAGCAGTGAATCACTAGCGGAAAAAAACATTCAGTACTTC. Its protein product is CASSESLAEKNIQYF. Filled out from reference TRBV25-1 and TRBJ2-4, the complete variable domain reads EADIYQTPRYLVIGTGKKITLECSQTMGHDKMYWYQQDPGMELHLIHYSYGVNSTEKGDLSSESTVSRIRTEHFPLTLESARPSHTSQYLCASSESLAEKNIQYFGAGTRLSVL.

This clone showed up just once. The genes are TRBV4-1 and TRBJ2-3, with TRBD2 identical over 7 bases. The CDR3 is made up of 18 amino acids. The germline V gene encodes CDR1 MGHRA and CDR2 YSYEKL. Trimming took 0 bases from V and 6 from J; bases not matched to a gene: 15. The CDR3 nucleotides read TGCGCCAGCAGCCAAGAAGGGGATAGCGGGCACCCTTGGGATACGCAGTATTTT. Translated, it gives CASSQEGDSGHPWDTQYF.

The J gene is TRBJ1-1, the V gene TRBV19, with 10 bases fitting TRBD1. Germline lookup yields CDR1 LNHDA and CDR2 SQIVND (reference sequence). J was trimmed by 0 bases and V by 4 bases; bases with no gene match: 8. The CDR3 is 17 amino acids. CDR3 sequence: CASSTPGTGAVNTEAFF. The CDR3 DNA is TGTGCCAGTAGTACCCCCGGGACAGGGGCGGTGAACACTGAAGCTTTCTTT.

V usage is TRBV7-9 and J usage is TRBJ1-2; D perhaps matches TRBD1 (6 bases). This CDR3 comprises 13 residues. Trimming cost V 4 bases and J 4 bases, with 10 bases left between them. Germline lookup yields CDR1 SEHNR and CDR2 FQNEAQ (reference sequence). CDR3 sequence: CASSSRQVYGYTF. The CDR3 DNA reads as TGTGCCAGCAGCTCAAGACAGGTCTATGGCTACACCTTC.

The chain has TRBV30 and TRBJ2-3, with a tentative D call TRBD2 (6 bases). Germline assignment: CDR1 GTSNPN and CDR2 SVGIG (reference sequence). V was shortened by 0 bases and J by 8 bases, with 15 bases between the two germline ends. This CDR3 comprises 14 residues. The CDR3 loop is CAWSVLSAGSTQYF. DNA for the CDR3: TGTGCCTGGAGTGTACTATCGGCGGGGTCTACGCAGTATTTT.

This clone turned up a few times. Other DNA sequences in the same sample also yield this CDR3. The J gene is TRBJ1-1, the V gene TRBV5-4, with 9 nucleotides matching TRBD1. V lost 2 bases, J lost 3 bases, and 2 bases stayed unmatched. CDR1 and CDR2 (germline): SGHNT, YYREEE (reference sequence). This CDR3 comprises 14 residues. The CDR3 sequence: CASSFGDRDTEAFF. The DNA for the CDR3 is TGTGCCAGCAGCTTCGGGGACAGGGACACTGAAGCTTTCTTT.

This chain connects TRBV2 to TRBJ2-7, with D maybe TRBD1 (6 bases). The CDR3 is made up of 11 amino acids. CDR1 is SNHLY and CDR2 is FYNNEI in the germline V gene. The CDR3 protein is CASSSGHLYRV. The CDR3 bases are TGTGCCAGCAGCTCGGGACACTTGTACAGAGTC.

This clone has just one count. CDR3 protein: CASSISDRGANEKLFF. CDR3 coding DNA: TGTGCCAGCAGCATATCTGACAGGGGGGCTAATGAAAAACTGTTTTTT. V gene TRBV13 combines with J gene TRBJ1-4; 9 bases line up with TRBD1. This CDR3 contains 16 residues. V trimming: 5 bases; J trimming: 3 bases; junction bases outside the gene matches: 7. Germline V gene lookup returns CDR1 PRHDT and CDR2 FYEKMQ (reference sequence).

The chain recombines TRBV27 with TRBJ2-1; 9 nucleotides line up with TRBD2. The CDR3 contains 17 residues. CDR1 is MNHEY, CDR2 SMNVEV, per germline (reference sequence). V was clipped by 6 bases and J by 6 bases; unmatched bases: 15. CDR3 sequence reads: CASSRFLGREGGNEQFF. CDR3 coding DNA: TGTGCCAGCAGCCGGTTCCTGGGGCGGGAGGGAGGCAATGAGCAGTTCTTC.

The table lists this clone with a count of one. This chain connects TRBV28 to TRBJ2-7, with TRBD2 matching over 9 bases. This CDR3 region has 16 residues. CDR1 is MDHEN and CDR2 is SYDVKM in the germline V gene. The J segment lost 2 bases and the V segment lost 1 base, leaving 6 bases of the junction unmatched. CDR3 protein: CASSLSLAGEAYEQYV. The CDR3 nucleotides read TGTGCCAGCAGTTTATCCTTAGCGGGAGAGGCCTACGAGCAGTACGTC.

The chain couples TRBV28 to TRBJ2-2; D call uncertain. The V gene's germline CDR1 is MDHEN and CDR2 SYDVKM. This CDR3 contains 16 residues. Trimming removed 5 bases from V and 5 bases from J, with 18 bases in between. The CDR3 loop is CASSPFGGLRTGELFF. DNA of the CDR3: TGTGCCAGCAGTCCCTTCGGCGGCCTGAGGACCGGGGAGCTGTTTTTT.

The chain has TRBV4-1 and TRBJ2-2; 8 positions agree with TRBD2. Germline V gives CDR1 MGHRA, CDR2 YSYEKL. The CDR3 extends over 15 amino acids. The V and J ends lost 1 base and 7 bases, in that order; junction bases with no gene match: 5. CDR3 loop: CASSQAAGANGELFF. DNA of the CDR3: TGCGCCAGCAGCCAAGCAGCGGGAGCGAACGGGGAGCTGTTTTTT.

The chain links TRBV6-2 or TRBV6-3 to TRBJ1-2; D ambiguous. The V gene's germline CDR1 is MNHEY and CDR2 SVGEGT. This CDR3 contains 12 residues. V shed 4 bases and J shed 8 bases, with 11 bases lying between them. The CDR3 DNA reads TGTGCCAGCAGTTTGCGTGGAGGAGGCTACACCTTC. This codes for CASSLRGGGYTF.

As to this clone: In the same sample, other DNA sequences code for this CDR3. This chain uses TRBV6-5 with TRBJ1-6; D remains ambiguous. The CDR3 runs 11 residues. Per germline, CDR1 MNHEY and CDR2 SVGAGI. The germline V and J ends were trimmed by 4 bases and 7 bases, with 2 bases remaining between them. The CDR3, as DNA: TGTGCCAGCAGTTTAAATTCACCCCTCCACTTT. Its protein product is CASSLNSPLHF.

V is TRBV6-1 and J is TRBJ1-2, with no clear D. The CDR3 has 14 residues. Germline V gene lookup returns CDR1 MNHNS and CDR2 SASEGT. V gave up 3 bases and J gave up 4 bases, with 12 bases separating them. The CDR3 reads CASSERGPIYGYTF. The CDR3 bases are TGTGCCAGCAGTGAGCGGGGTCCCATCTATGGCTACACCTTC.

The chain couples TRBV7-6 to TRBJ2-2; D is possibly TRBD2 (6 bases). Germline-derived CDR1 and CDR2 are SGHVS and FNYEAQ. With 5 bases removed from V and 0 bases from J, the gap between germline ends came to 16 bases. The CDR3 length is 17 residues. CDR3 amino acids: CASSKGLPTTNTGELFF. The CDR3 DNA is TGTGCCAGCAGCAAGGGACTCCCGACGACGAACACCGGGGAGCTGTTTTTT.

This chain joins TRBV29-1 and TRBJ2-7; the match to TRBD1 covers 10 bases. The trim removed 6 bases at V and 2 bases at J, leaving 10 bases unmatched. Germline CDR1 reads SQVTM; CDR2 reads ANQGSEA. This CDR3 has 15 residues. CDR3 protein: CSVLPEGTGAYEQYF. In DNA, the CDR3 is TGCAGCGTATTACCAGAAGGGACAGGGGCCTACGAGCAGTACTTC.

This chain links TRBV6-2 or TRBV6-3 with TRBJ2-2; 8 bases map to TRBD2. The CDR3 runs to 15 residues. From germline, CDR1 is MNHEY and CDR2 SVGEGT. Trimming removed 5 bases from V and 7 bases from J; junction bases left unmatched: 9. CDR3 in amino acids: CASSQLAAGGGELFF. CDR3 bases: TGTGCCAGCAGTCAACTAGCGGCCGGAGGCGGGGAGCTGTTTTTT.

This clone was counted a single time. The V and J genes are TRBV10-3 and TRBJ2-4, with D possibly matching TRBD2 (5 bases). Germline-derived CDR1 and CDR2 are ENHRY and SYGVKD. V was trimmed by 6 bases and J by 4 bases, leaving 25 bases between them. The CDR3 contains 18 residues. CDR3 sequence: CAISDAGVGEGAKNIQYF. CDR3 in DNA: TGTGCCATCAGCGACGCCGGGGTGGGAGAAGGAGCGAAAAACATTCAGTACTTC.

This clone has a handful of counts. The CDR3 loop is CASTYAGSTEAFF. As DNA, the CDR3 is TGTGCCAGCACCTACGCGGGGAGCACTGAAGCTTTCTTT. The genes are TRBV6-6 and TRBJ1-1; D ambiguous. The V and J ends lost 7 bases and 4 bases respectively, with 13 bases between them. CDR1 MNHNY and CDR2 SVGAGI come from the germline V gene (reference sequence). CDR3 length: 13 amino acids.

DNA of the CDR3: TGTGCCTGGAGCGGCGGGAGGGCCGATAGGGAGACCCAGTACTTC. As protein: CAWSGGRADRETQYF. The chain combines TRBV30 with TRBJ2-5; TRBD2 matches at 9 bases. Germline CDR1 GTSNPN, CDR2 SVGIG (reference sequence). The trim removed 3 bases at V and 5 bases at J, leaving 10 bases unmatched. CDR3 size: 15 residues. The entire variable domain, with the rest obtained from reference TRBV30 and TRBJ2-5, is as follows: SQTIHQWPATLVQPVGSPLSLECTVEGTSNPNLYWYRQAAGRGLQLLFYSVGIGQISSEVPQNLSASRPQDRQFILSSKKLLLSDSGFYLCAWSGGRADRETQYFGPGTRLLVL.

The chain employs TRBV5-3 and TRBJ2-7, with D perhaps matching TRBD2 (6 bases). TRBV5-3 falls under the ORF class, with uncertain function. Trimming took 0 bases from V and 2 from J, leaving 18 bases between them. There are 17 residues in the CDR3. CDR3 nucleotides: TGTGCCAGAAGCTTGGGCTTGGGTCCTAGCGCTACCTACGAGCAGTACGTC. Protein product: CARSLGLGPSATYEQYV.

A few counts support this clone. CDR3 amino acids: CASSQDLGIEQFF. In nucleotides, the CDR3 is TGCGCCAGCAGCCAAGATCTCGGTATCGAGCAGTTCTTC. The chain has TRBV4-1 and TRBJ2-1, with D uncertain. V was trimmed by 0 bases and J by 10 bases, leaving 10 bases between them. There are 13 residues in the CDR3. The germline V gene encodes CDR1 MGHRA and CDR2 YSYEKL.

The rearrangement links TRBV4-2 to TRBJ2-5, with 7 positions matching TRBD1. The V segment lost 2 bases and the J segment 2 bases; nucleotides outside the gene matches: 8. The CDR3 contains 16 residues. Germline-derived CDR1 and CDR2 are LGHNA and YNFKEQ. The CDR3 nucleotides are TGTGCCAGCAGCCAAAACCCCGGGACAGCACAAGAGACCCAGTACTTC. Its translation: CASSQNPGTAQETQYF.

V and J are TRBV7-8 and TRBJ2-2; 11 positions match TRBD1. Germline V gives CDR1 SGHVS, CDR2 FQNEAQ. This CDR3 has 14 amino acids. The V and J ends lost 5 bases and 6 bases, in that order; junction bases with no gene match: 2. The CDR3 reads CASSPDRGPGELFF. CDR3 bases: TGTGCCAGCAGCCCGGACAGGGGGCCCGGGGAGCTGTTTTTT.